This T cell receptor (beta chain) emerged from a study of lymphopenia after photon versus proton radiotherapy. Study-level findings and limits: After the lymphocyte nadir, photon-treated repertoires showed oligoclonal expansion, especially of CD8+ Temra cells. Proton therapy kept repertoires fairly stable, unlike photons, which gained effector/memory cells.

Data came from immunoSEQ multiplex PCR; TCRdb stores just in-frame clones and leaves some out. The sample lists almost 30,000 clones, around nine tenths occurring once. The CDR3 runs 16 residues. Germline V CDR1 and CDR2: SSHAT, FNYEAQ (reference sequence). As to this clone: The antigen remains unidentified. One end of the junction varies from germline; a read error may be responsible.

The sequenced sample was peripheral blood, obtained from a patient treated with proton-based radiotherapy. V and J are TRBV7-7 and TRBJ2-5; 13 bases are shared with TRBD2. This receptor was taken from a woman aged 55-75 years with cholangiocarcinoma. Some clones in this sample may be carry-over from other donors' samples. For the CDR3, the DNA is TGTGCTAGCAGCAAAGGGACTAGCGGGGCACAAGAGACCCAGTACTTC. Translating gives CASSKGTSGAQETQYF.